The clone carrying this T cell receptor beta chain appeared many times. As yet, its antigen is unknown. The source of the sample is a study of neurological immune-mediated disorders. Study results and caveats: The greatest TCR clonal expansion appeared in HTLV-1-associated myelopathy and the smallest, falling below healthy controls, in multiple sclerosis. With the multiple sclerosis repertoire cluster, neither clinical nor MRI features showed any association.

Germline V gives CDR1 SNHLY, CDR2 FYNNEI. The germline V and J ends were trimmed by 5 bases and 10 bases, with 17 bases remaining between them. CDR3 size: 14 residues. TCRdb reprocessed the 5' RACE reads with MiXCR, giving one entry per CDR3 protein. The sample holds nearly 60,000 distinct CDR3 sequences; around 3.4% are singletons and the top ten take approximately 6.5%. This receptor was identified in a woman in her sixties or seventies with multiple sclerosis. V and J are TRBV2 and TRBJ1-4; unclear D gene. The source material was PBMCs. The CDR3 sequence: CASSLPGSEAKLFF. The CDR3 DNA reads TGTGCCAGCAGTCTGCCCGGGAGCGAGGCAAAACTGTTTTTT.